The sequence of this T cell receptor (beta chain) was determined in a study of T cell responses to AZD1222 COVID-19 vaccine. Study-wide points: Nearly half of spike-specific TCRs reportedly target variant regions that are unmutated in the B.1.351 and B.1.1.7 variants. Two AZD1222 administrations were followed by greater Spike-specific TCR breadth and depth.

This CDR3 spans 13 amino acids. Germline V CDR1 and CDR2: LGHNA, YNFKEQ. Between the trimmed V and J ends, which lost 4 bases and 4 bases, there was a span of 11 bases. Concerning this clone: Its antigen is currently unknown.

Some clones are missing from TCRdb's copy, which holds only in-frame ones; the method was immunoSEQ multiplex PCR. The table records about 110,000 clones, around 84% of them present only once. The receptor's source is an adult in good health. The sample in question was peripheral blood, obtained on day 0 of AZD1222 vaccination. V is TRBV4-2 and J is TRBJ2-7; D is unclear. CDR3 DNA sequence: TGTGCCAGCAGCCCGGCGAGGATATACGAGCAGTACTTC. It specifies CASSPARIYEQYF.